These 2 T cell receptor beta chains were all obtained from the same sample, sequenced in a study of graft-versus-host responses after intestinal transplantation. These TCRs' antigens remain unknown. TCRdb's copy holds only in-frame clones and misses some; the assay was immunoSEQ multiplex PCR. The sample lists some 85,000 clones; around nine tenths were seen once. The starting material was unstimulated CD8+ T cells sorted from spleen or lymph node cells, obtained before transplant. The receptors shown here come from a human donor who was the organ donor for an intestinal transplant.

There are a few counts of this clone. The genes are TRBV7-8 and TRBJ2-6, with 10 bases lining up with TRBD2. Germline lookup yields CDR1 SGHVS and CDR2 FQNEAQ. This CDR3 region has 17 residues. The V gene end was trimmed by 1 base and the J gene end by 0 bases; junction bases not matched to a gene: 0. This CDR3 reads CASSLVAGGSGANVLTF. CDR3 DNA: TGTGCCAGCAGCTTAGTAGCGGGGGGCTCTGGGGCCAACGTCCTGACTTTC.

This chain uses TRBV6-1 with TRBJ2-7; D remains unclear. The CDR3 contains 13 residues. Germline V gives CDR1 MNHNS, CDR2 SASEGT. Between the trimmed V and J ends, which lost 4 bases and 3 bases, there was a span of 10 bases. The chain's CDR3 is CASSVGLLYEQYF. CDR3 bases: TGTGCCAGCAGTGTCGGCCTCCTCTACGAGCAGTACTTC.